The T cell receptor (beta chain) under discussion was sequenced for a study of T-cell reconstitution after alpha-beta-depleted transplantation in children. The length of the CDR3 is 14 residues. Germline V lookup: CDR1 LNHDA, CDR2 SQIVND (reference sequence). V was trimmed by 6 bases and J by 5 bases, leaving 15 bases between them. Preparation of the TCRbeta library involved a method that used unique molecular identifiers. TCRdb reprocessed the PCR reads with MiXCR, giving one entry per CDR3 protein. The top ten clones hold approximately 2.3% of a sample with tens of thousands of distinct CDR3 sequences, about 7% of them seen once. This clonotype was seen many times.

Specimen: PBMCs from the stem cell graft donor, collected from the stem cell graft. The genes are TRBV19 and TRBJ2-3, with D tentatively TRBD1 (6 bases). This receptor was taken from a human donor who donated a stem cell graft to a child with acute lymphoblastic leukemia. The chain's CDR3 is CASSNTQGIDTQYF. CDR3 DNA: TGTGCCAGTAGCAATACCCAGGGGATAGATACGCAGTATTTT.